This passage covers 9 T cell receptor beta chains from one sample sequenced in a study of vaccination effects on CD4 cells after COVID-19. Which antigens these TCRs recognize remains unknown. The data were produced by immunoSEQ multiplex PCR, yet TCRdb's version contains in-frame clones alone and is incomplete. Seen here are tens of thousands of clones, 73% observed once, and the top ten hold 5%. Antigen-specific CD4+ T cells were first expanded with viral peptide pools by the ViraFEST assay and only then sequenced. CD4+ T cells were isolated after 10 days of culture. This individual tested PCR-positive for SARS-CoV-2 infection between March and December 2020. Here the sequenced sample was CD4+ T cells from PBMCs cultured with HIV peptides, taken before COVID-19 vaccination. The subset: HIV-1 Nef peptide pool negative control/reference culture. Source of these receptors: a human donor who had a prior SARS-CoV-2 infection.

This clone was found a few times. The V and J genes are TRBV7-2 and TRBJ2-5; 10 nucleotides line up with TRBD2. This CDR3 has 18 residues. Trimming took 6 bases from V and 0 from J; bases not matched to a gene: 13. Per germline, CDR1 SGHTA and CDR2 FQGNSA. The CDR3 region is CASSIVPSGGENQETQYF. The DNA of the CDR3 is TGTGCCAGCAGTATAGTTCCCAGCGGGGGGGAAAACCAAGAGACCCAGTACTTC.

The chain is built from TRBV5-1 and TRBJ2-7; 9 positions match TRBD2. The CDR3 has 15 amino acids. Trimming at V came to 2 bases and at J to 1 base, leaving 4 bases not matched to a gene. Per germline, CDR1 SGHRS and CDR2 YFSETQ. The CDR3 loop is CASSFSGGLSYEQYF. The CDR3 coding sequence is TGCGCCAGCAGCTTTAGCGGGGGACTTTCCTACGAGCAGTACTTC.

This rearrangement joins TRBV18 to TRBJ1-1, with 7 bases matching TRBD1. The CDR3 length is 14 residues. After removal of 6 bases from V and 3 bases from J, the junction contained 7 bases not matched to a gene. Germline V lookup: CDR1 KGHSH, CDR2 LQKENI. The DNA for the CDR3 is TGTGCCAGCTCTCACGACAGGGATGACACTGAAGCTTTCTTT. This sequence encodes CASSHDRDDTEAFF.

This clone has just one count. The V gene is TRBV30, the J gene TRBJ2-6; 10 bases map to TRBD1. Germline CDR1 and CDR2: GTSNPN and SVGIG (reference sequence). J was trimmed by 8 bases and V by 5 bases; bases with no gene match: 6. The CDR3 extends over 14 amino acids. The CDR3 coding sequence is TGTGCCTGGGAACGGGACAGGGGATCCAACGTCCTGACTTTC. Translating gives CAWERDRGSNVLTF.

This clone was seen once. The chain combines TRBV7-9 with TRBJ1-6; 8 bases align to TRBD1. CDR1 is SEHNR and CDR2 is FQNEAQ in the germline V gene (reference sequence). V shed 7 bases and J 7 bases; nucleotides not matched to a gene: 9. The CDR3 has 15 amino acids. The CDR3, as DNA: TGTGCCAGCACCCGTAGGACAGGGCCCAATTCACCCCTCCACTTT. Amino acid sequence: CASTRRTGPNSPLHF.

The chain has TRBV7-9 and TRBJ1-4, with D unresolved. CDR1 and CDR2 (germline): SEHNR, FQNEAQ (reference sequence). With 4 bases removed from V and 2 bases from J, the gap between germline ends came to 11 bases. The CDR3 is made up of 15 amino acids. This CDR3 is CASSSKYSTNEKLFF. For the CDR3, the DNA is TGTGCCAGCAGCTCAAAATACAGTACTAATGAAAAACTGTTTTTT.

The chain links TRBV5-1 to TRBJ2-7, with TRBD2 matching over 13 bases. The J segment lost 3 bases and the V segment lost 0 bases, leaving 0 bases of the junction unmatched. The germline V gene encodes CDR1 SGHRS and CDR2 YFSETQ. This CDR3 contains 15 residues. In DNA form, the CDR3 reads TGCGCCAGCAGCTTGGGGACTAGCGGGAGCTACGAGCAGTACTTC. Translation: CASSLGTSGSYEQYF.

The count of this clone is one. The chain carries TRBV18 and TRBJ1-5; D might be TRBD1 (5 bases). The V and J ends lost 3 bases and 5 bases respectively, with 14 bases between them. Looked up from germline, CDR1 is KGHSH and CDR2 is LQKENI. This CDR3 spans 15 amino acids. The CDR3 reads CASSPGTGGDQPQHF. In nucleotides, the CDR3 is TGTGCCAGCTCACCCGGGACGGGAGGGGATCAGCCCCAGCATTTT.

The V and J genes are TRBV27 and TRBJ2-7, with D possibly being TRBD2 (5 bases). CDR3 size: 17 residues. Between the trimmed V and J ends, which lost 6 bases and 1 base, there was a span of 22 bases. Germline CDR1 and CDR2: MNHEY and SMNVEV (reference sequence). For the CDR3, the DNA is TGTGCCAGCAGCAGTCGAGGGAGTAGCACGGGGTCCTACGAGCAGTACTTC. Translation: CASSSRGSSTGSYEQYF.